This TCR beta chain was sequenced for a study of shared clonotypes between healthy human individuals. Study summary: Each donor had three CD4 naive, three CD4 memory, two CD8 naive and one CD8 memory plate.

Overall study results and limits: Clonotypes shared by all four donors outscored non-shared clonotypes in generation probability. Generally, naive subsets came out with larger estimated richness than memory subsets.

Within Nashville, Tennessee resided all donors, each a Caucasian adult. Method: immunoSEQ multiplex PCR; TCRdb's copy keeps in-frame clones and lacks some. This sample yields almost 750,000 clones, of which around 70% are seen a single time; roughly 1.8% belongs to the top ten. With regard to this clone: Its antigen is unidentified.

The CDR3 has 15 residues. Germline CDR1 MDHEN, CDR2 SYDVKM. With V trimmed by 6 bases and J by 6 bases, 7 bases remained unmatched. This chain connects TRBV28 to TRBJ1-5; 11 nucleotides align to TRBD1. The sequencing input was memory CD4+ T cells sorted from blood. Subset meaning: CD45RA-negative fraction. The TCR comes from a woman between 25 and 40 years old in good health. CDR3 residues: CASSAGTGGRQPQHF. CDR3 sequence (DNA): TGTGCCAGCAGCGCCGGGACAGGGGGTCGTCAGCCCCAGCATTTT.